These 9 T cell receptor beta chains originate from one sample sequenced in a study of T cells expressing NK-cell markers. TCRdb re-analyzed the 5' RACE reads; it lists each CDR3 protein once, without DNA. The table for this sample gives under 9,000 distinct CDR3 sequences. The source material was blood T cells: a sorted CD56 or NKG2C T cell subset, CD4+ or CD8+ T cells, or bulk PBMC T cells (not recorded which). These TCRs come from a man aged 18 to 70 in good health.

The chain uses TRBV28 and TRBJ2-3; TCRdb's D call of TRBD1 is untestable without DNA. The germline V gene encodes CDR1 MDHEN and CDR2 SYDVKM. The CDR3 has 15 residues. This CDR3 reads CASSSGKRGTDTQYF.

The genes are TRBV7-9 and TRBJ1-2; TCRdb lists TRBD1, though no DNA is available to test this call. CDR1 and CDR2 (germline): SEHNR, FQNEAQ (reference sequence). There are 14 residues in the CDR3. The CDR3 sequence: CASSPRDSNYGYTF.

The chain employs TRBV6-1 and TRBJ2-7; TCRdb's assignment of TRBD1 cannot be checked, as there is no DNA. The CDR3 extends over 15 amino acids. Germline V gives CDR1 MNHNS, CDR2 SASEGT. The CDR3 sequence is CASSGPRDSTYEQYF.

V is TRBV25-1 and J is TRBJ1-4. The length of the CDR3 is 17 residues. Germline V lookup: CDR1 MGHDK, CDR2 SYGVNS. The CDR3 loop is CASIPHGRDSLRKNCFF.

The rearrangement links TRBV29-1 to TRBJ2-3; TCRdb's D call, TRBD2, is unchecked because there is no DNA. This CDR3 is 15 amino acids long. Per germline, CDR1 SQVTM and CDR2 ANQGSEA. The CDR3: CSVLAGGQGTDTQYF.

This chain uses TRBV6-4 with TRBJ2-6; TCRdb names TRBD2, which stays unverified in the absence of DNA. This CDR3 region has 17 residues. The germline V gene has CDR1 MRHNA and CDR2 SNTAGT. CDR3: CASSDTGGGSGANVLTF.

The chain uses TRBV4-2 and TRBJ2-7; the TCRdb call, TRBD1, lacks DNA for checking. Germline CDR1 LGHNA, CDR2 YNFKEQ. This CDR3 comprises 15 residues. This CDR3 is CASSPRTDVPYEQYF.

The chain is built from TRBV20-1 and TRBJ2-7. This CDR3 region has 16 residues. Per the germline V gene, CDR1 is DFQATT and CDR2 is SNEGSKA (reference sequence). CDR3 sequence: CSANPTSGDSSYEQYF.

Its frequency marks this clonotype as medium-sized. The chain employs TRBV24-1 and TRBJ2-2; the TCRdb D gene call, TRBD1, has no DNA to confirm it. Germline values: CDR1 KGHDR, CDR2 SFDVKD. This CDR3 is 13 amino acids long. CDR3 amino acids: CATGGGGAGELFF.